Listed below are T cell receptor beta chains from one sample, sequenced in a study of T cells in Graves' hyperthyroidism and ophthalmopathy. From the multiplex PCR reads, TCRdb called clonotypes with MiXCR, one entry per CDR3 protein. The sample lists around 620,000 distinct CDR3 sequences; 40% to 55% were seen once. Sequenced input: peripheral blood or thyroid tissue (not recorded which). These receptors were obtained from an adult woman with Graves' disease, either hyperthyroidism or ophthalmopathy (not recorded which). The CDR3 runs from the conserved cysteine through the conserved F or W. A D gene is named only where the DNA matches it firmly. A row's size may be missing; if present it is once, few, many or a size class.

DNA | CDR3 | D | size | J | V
TGTGCCAGTAGACCAGGGGGTAATTCACCCCTCCACTTT | CASRPGGNSPLHF | TRBD1 | NA | TRBJ1-6 | TRBV19
TGTGCCAGCAGAAAATTAATGGACGTGGTTGGGCAGCCCCAGCATTTT | CASRKLMDVVGQPQHF | NA | NA | TRBJ1-5 | TRBV9
TGTGCCAGCAGCTTAGCAGGGATTAGCAATCAGCCCCAGCATTTT | CASSLAGISNQPQHF | NA | NA | TRBJ1-5 | TRBV11-3
TGTGCCAGCAGCCAGACAGGGGGGGATCAGCCCCAGCATTTT | CASSQTGGDQPQHF | TRBD1 | many | TRBJ1-5 | TRBV9
TGTGCCAGCAGCTCCCTTGGCTATGAGCAGTTCTTC | CASSSLGYEQFF | NA | NA | TRBJ2-1 | TRBV9
TGTGCCAGCACCCAAGAGGGCGTCAACACTGAAGCTTTCTTT | CASTQEGVNTEAFF | NA | few | TRBJ1-1 | TRBV2
TGTGCCGTACTCAGCGGCAAAGAGACCCAGTACTTC | CAVLSGKETQYF | NA | NA | TRBJ2-5 | TRBV24-1
TGCAGCGTCGACTCGCGACAGGAAGAGACCCAGTACTTC | CSVDSRQEETQYF | NA | few | TRBJ2-5 | TRBV29-1
TGTGCCAGCAGTTCAAATTGGGGACGGAACACTGAAGCTTTCTTT | CASSSNWGRNTEAFF | NA | NA | TRBJ1-1 | TRBV6-2/TRBV6-3
TGCGCCAGCAGCCATTATAAATCTGCGGGAGGGCCCGGGGAGACCCAGTACTTC | CASSHYKSAGGPGETQYF | TRBD2 | NA | TRBJ2-5 | TRBV4-1
TGTGCCAGCAGCTTAGCTCCGGGACTAGCGGCCTACGAGCAGTACTTC | CASSLAPGLAAYEQYF | TRBD2 | many | TRBJ2-7 | TRBV7-6
TGCAGTGCTAGGAGAGAGGACACTGAAGCTTTCTTT | CSARREDTEAFF | NA | NA | TRBJ1-1 | TRBV20-1
TGTGCCAGCAGCTCCCCCCACTGGGGGGGCCCATACTTC | CASSSPHWGGPYF | NA | NA | TRBJ2-7 | TRBV7-2
TGTGCCAGCAGCTTCCCCGCAGACGCAGCCGGGGAGCTGTTTTTT | CASSFPADAAGELFF | NA | many | TRBJ2-2 | TRBV5-6
TGCAGTGCCCGCCGCGGGACAGGGAGTCCTGAAGCTTTCTTT | CSARRGTGSPEAFF | TRBD1 | NA | TRBJ1-1 | TRBV20-1
TGCAGTGCTAGAGTTTTGGGACAGGGGGGTTCACCCCTCCACTTT | CSARVLGQGGSPLHF | TRBD1 | many | TRBJ1-6 | TRBV20-1
TGTGCCAGCAGCCCGGGACAGGGAGGACTTCAGCCCCAGCATTTT | CASSPGQGGLQPQHF | TRBD1 | NA | TRBJ1-5 | TRBV7-2
TGTGCCAGCCGGGACAGAAGCGAGCATTACTTC | CASRDRSEHYF | TRBD1 | once | TRBJ2-7 | TRBV11-2
TGTGCCAGCAGCCACCGAGCGGGGCAGTACTTC | CASSHRAGQYF | NA | NA | TRBJ2-7 | TRBV4-2
TGTGCCAGCAGGGGACTAGTGGATACCGGGACTGCTCTGTTTTTT | CASRGLVDTGTALFF | TRBD2 | once | TRBJ2-2 | TRBV2
TGTGCCAGCAGCCATCGGGGTAGCGGAGACAATGAGCAGTACTTC | CASSHRGSGDNEQYF | NA | NA | TRBJ2-7 | TRBV7-9
TGCAGCGTTCGTTCAGGGCCGAACACTGAAGCTTTCTTT | CSVRSGPNTEAFF | NA | NA | TRBJ1-1 | TRBV29-1
TGTGCCAGCAGTTCCGCGGCGGGAGTCTACGAGCAGTACTTC | CASSSAAGVYEQYF | TRBD2 | NA | TRBJ2-7 | TRBV12-3/TRBV12-4
TGTGCCAGCACTGGTCAGGTTCTGGACACCGGGGAGCTGTTTTTT | CASTGQVLDTGELFF | NA | NA | TRBJ2-2 | TRBV27
TGTGCCAGCAGTGACCGGGACAGGCGATATGTAGGCCACTTC | CASSDRDRRYVGHF | TRBD1 | many | TRBJ1-2 | TRBV6-1
TGTGCCAGCAGCCCCGGGACGTTCGCGAACACCGGGGAGCTGTTTTTT | CASSPGTFANTGELFF | NA | many | TRBJ2-2 | TRBV3-1
TGTGCCATCAGTGAGGAGGGGGAAGATACGCAGTATTTT | CAISEEGEDTQYF | NA | once | TRBJ2-3 | TRBV10-3
TGCAGTGCTAGGGGTTCTTTTGGTGGGGTAGCCAACGTCCTGACTTTC | CSARGSFGGVANVLTF | NA | NA | TRBJ2-6 | TRBV20-1
TGCAGTGCTAAGGGAGTGCGGACAAATCAGCCCCAGCATTTT | CSAKGVRTNQPQHF | NA | NA | TRBJ1-5 | TRBV20-1